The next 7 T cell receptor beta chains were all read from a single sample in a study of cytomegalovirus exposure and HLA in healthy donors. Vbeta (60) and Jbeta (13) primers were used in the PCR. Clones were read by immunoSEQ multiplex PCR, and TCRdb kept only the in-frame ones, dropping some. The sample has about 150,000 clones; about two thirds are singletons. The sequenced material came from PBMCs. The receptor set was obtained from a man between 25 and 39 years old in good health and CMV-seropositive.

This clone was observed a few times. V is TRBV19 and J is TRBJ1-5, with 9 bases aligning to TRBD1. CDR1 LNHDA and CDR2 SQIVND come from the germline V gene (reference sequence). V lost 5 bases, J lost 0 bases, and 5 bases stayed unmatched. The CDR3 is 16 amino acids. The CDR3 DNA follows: TGTGCCAGTAGTCTACTACAGGGGGCTAGCAATCAGCCCCAGCATTTT. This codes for CASSLLQGASNQPQHF.

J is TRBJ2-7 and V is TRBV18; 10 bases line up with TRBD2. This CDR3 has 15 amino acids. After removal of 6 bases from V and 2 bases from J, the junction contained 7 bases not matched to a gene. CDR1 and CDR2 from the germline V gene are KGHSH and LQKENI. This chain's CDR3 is CASSPLAGVPYEQYF. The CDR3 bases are TGTGCCAGCTCTCCTCTAGCGGGAGTGCCCTACGAGCAGTACTTC. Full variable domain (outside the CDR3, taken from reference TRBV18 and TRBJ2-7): NAGVMQNPRHLVRRRGQEARLRCSPMKGHSHVYWYRQLPEEGLKFMVYLQKENIIDESGMPKERFSAEFPKEGPSILRIQQVVRGDSAAYFCASSPLAGVPYEQYFGPGTRLTVT.

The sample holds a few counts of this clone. CDR3 sequence reads: CASSLNPPAEYNEQFF. The CDR3 DNA follows: TGTGCCAGCAGCTTAAATCCTCCAGCGGAGTACAATGAGCAGTTCTTC. This chain connects TRBV7-3 to TRBJ2-1; D is possibly TRBD2 (5 bases). In germline, CDR1 is SGHTA, CDR2 FQGTGA. The CDR3 runs 16 residues. V was cut by 1 base and J by 4 bases, with 14 bases left in between.

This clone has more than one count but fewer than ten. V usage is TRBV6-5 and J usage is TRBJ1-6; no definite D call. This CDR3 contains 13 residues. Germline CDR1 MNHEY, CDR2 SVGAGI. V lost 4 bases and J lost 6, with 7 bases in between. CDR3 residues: CASSWGANSPLHF. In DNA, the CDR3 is TGTGCCAGCAGTTGGGGAGCTAATTCACCCCTCCACTTT.

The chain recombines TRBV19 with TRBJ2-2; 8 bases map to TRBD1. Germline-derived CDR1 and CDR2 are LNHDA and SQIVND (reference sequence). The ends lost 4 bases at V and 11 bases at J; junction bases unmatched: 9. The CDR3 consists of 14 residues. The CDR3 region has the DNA TGTGCCAGTAGTACAGGGGGCGAAGGAGGAGAGCTGTTTTTT. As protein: CASSTGGEGGELFF.

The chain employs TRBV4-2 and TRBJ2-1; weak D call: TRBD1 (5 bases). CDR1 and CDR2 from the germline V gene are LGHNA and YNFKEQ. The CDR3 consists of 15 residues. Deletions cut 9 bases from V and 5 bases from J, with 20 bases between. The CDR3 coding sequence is TGTGCCAGTACCGTGACTTGGCAGACAGACAATGAGCAGTTCTTC. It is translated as CASTVTWQTDNEQFF.

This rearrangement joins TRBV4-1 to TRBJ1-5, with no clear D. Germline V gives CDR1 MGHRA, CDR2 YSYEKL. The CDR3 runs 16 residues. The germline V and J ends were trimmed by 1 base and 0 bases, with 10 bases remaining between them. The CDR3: CASSQVYSNSNQPQHF. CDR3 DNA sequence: TGCGCCAGCAGCCAAGTTTACAGCAATAGCAATCAGCCCCAGCATTTT.